These 30 T cell receptor beta chains share one sample of origin, sequenced in a study of blood T cells in healthy people across ages. It was with a sample-barcoded 5' primer and a J-beta primer mix that a second PCR of roughly 7 to 12 cycles was run. One entry per CDR3 protein results from TCRdb running MiXCR on the 5' RACE reads. The sample has approximately 2,000,000 distinct CDR3 sequences; approximately 40% are singletons. Sequenced: blood. These receptors came from a human donor in good health.

The rearrangement uses TRBV20-1 and TRBJ2-5, with TRBD2 as a possible D gene (7 bases). The CDR3 length is 15 residues. Germline values: CDR1 DFQATT, CDR2 SNEGSKA (reference sequence). Between the trimmed V and J ends, which lost 6 bases and 1 base, there was a span of 18 bases. CDR3 nucleotide sequence: TGCAGTGCCTTCCTGGGCCGGGGGGCCCAAGAGACCCAGTACTTC. Encoded protein: CSAFLGRGAQETQYF.

The genes are TRBV4-2 and TRBJ2-4, with D possibly being TRBD1 (6 bases). Judging by the DNA end, TRBJ2-7 fits better; the J call may be wrong. Per germline, CDR1 LGHNA and CDR2 YNFKEQ. The CDR3 is 15 amino acids. This CDR3 is CASSPYRQDLYEQYF. DNA of the CDR3: TGTGCCAGCAGCCCTTATCGACAGGACCTGTACGAGCAGTACTTC.

This chain joins TRBV6-2 or TRBV6-3 and TRBJ1-2; no clear D. V was shortened by 2 bases and J by 6 bases, with 10 bases between the two germline ends. The CDR3 consists of 13 residues. CDR1 is MNHEY and CDR2 is SVGEGT in the germline V gene. The CDR3, as DNA: TGTGCCAGCAGTTACGTCCGGTCAGATGGCTACACCTTC. Its protein is CASSYVRSDGYTF.

The chain uses TRBV18 and TRBJ2-7; 7 bases are shared with TRBD1. Germline lookup yields CDR1 KGHSH and CDR2 LQKENI. This CDR3 is built from 15 residues. V dropped 3 bases and J dropped 3; count of bases not matched to a gene: 8. The CDR3 is CASSPSGTALYEQYF. The CDR3 DNA reads TGTGCCAGCTCACCGAGTGGGACAGCCCTCTACGAGCAGTACTTC.

In this sample, this clonotype turned up a few times. This rearrangement joins TRBV4-3 to TRBJ2-4, with 8 bases lining up with TRBD1. The DNA end is a closer match to TRBJ2-7, so the J assignment may be wrong. The length of the CDR3 is 16 residues. CDR1 and CDR2 from the germline V gene are LGHNA and YSLEER. The CDR3 DNA follows: TGCGCCAGCAGCCAAGGCAGGGGGCGCCCGCCCTACGAGCAGTACTTC. Its protein product is CASSQGRGRPPYEQYF.

The J gene is TRBJ2-3, the V gene TRBV20-1; D possibly corresponds to TRBD1 (5 bases). Germline loops: CDR1 DFQATT, CDR2 SNEGSKA (reference sequence). Trimming took 6 bases from V and 2 from J, leaving 9 bases between them. The CDR3 contains 12 residues. CDR3 residues: CSAQTDTDTQYF. The CDR3 nucleotides are TGCAGTGCCCAGACAGACACAGATACGCAGTATTTT.

This clonotype showed up just a few times. The chain combines TRBV10-3 with TRBJ2-3, with 8 positions matching TRBD2. This CDR3 region has 15 residues. J lost 2 bases, V lost 10 bases, and 11 bases had no gene match. Germline V gene sequence: CDR1 ENHRY, CDR2 SYGVKD. The CDR3 sequence is CATDRGGPSTDTQYF. DNA of the CDR3: TGTGCCACCGACCGGGGGGGTCCTTCCACAGATACGCAGTATTTT.

This chain's CDR3 is CASSSGTGIREQYF. The CDR3 DNA is TGTGCCAGCAGTTCAGGGACAGGGATCAGGGAGCAGTACTTC. This rearrangement joins TRBV28 to TRBJ2-5; 9 bases match TRBD1. Germline CDR1 reads MDHEN; CDR2 reads SYDVKM. The CDR3 is 14 residues long. Trimming removed 4 bases from V and 11 bases from J; junction bases left unmatched: 11.

V is TRBV12-3 or TRBV12-4 and J is TRBJ2-1, with D possibly TRBD2 on 6 matching bases. The V and J ends lost 3 bases and 2 bases respectively, with 17 bases between them. The CDR3 runs to 17 residues. The CDR3 coding sequence is TGTGCCAGCAGTTTCGGGTTGGGCGGGGCCACCTACAATGAGCAGTTCTTC. The encoded protein is CASSFGLGGATYNEQFF.

This sequence joins TRBV20-1 and TRBJ2-1; 11 bases are a match to TRBD1. CDR3 length: 15 amino acids. V shed 5 bases, J shed 4 bases, and the junction held 7 bases outside the gene matches. Germline CDR1 reads DFQATT; CDR2 reads SNEGSKA (reference sequence). CDR3 amino acids: CSAWTGGLIYNEQFF. CDR3 sequence (DNA): TGCAGTGCTTGGACAGGGGGCCTTATTTACAATGAGCAGTTCTTC.

This clonotype has just a few counts. The chain is built from TRBV20-1 and TRBJ2-7; 8 bases agree with TRBD1. This CDR3 is built from 15 residues. Trimming took 5 bases from V and 0 from J; bases not matched to a gene: 9. Germline V lookup: CDR1 DFQATT, CDR2 SNEGSKA (reference sequence). In DNA, the CDR3 is TGCAGTGCTCTAAGGCAGGGGGCCTTCTCCTACGAGCAGTACTTC. This sequence encodes CSALRQGAFSYEQYF.

As concerns this clonotype: A junction boundary mismatches the germline segment, possibly from a read error. The chain carries TRBV13 and TRBJ2-4; D is perhaps TRBD2 (6 bases). The J call could be wrong; TRBJ2-5 is a better fit for the DNA end. Per germline, CDR1 PRHDT and CDR2 FYEKMQ (reference sequence). The CDR3 is made up of 13 amino acids. The DNA of the CDR3 is TGTACCAGCAGCATAGCGGTCCAAGAGACCCAGTACTTC. It encodes CTSSIAVQETQYF.

A word on this clonotype: A much bigger clone sits one base away, suggesting this may be a read error. The chain couples TRBV9 to TRBJ2-1, with TRBD1 as a possible D gene (7 bases). CDR1 is SGDLS and CDR2 is YYNGEE in the germline V gene. The CDR3 contains 16 residues. DNA of the CDR3: TGTACCAGCAGCGTATACGGGGAGGACAGGAACAATGAGCAGTTCTTC. This codes for CTSSVYGEDRNNEQFF.

This clonotype was detected only a few times. J is TRBJ1-2 and V is TRBV6-2 or TRBV6-3; 7 bases agree with TRBD1. CDR1 is MNHEY, CDR2 SVGEGT, per germline. The CDR3 sequence is 14 residues long. With V trimmed by 5 bases and J by 2 bases, 5 bases remained unmatched. The CDR3 spells CASSALDRNYGYTF. CDR3 coding DNA: TGTGCCAGCAGTGCCCTGGACAGGAACTATGGCTACACCTTC.

This clonotype has just one count. The V and J genes are TRBV3-1 and TRBJ2-5; D is undetermined. Trimming cost V 8 bases and J 5 bases, with 12 bases left between them. CDR3 length equals 12 residues. Germline V lookup: CDR1 LGHDT, CDR2 YNNKEL (reference sequence). The CDR3: CASVSPWETQYF. CDR3 DNA sequence: TGTGCCAGCGTCTCCCCTTGGGAGACCCAGTACTTC.

V is TRBV7-9 and J is TRBJ2-3; D is undetermined. V was clipped by 4 bases and J by 4 bases, with 12 bases between them. The CDR3 is 14 residues long. Germline CDR1 reads SEHNR; CDR2 reads FQNEAQ (reference sequence). The CDR3 bases are TGTGCCAGCAGCTCCCCCCTTGGGCCAGATACGCAGTATTTT. This translates into CASSSPLGPDTQYF. Full variable domain (rest looked up from reference TRBV7-9 and TRBJ2-3): DTGVSQNPRHKITKRGQNVTFRCDPISEHNRLYWYRQTLGQGPEFLTYFQNEAQLEKSRLLSDRFSAERPKGSFSTLEIQRTEQGDSAMYLCASSSPLGPDTQYFGPGTRLTVL.

This clonotype was detected a few times. This chain joins TRBV5-1 and TRBJ2-5; 10 bases align to TRBD2. Germline CDR1 is SGHRS and CDR2 is YFSETQ. The CDR3 sequence is 15 residues long. The V segment lost 2 bases and the J segment 7 bases; nucleotides outside the gene matches: 8. The CDR3 region has the DNA TGCGCCAGCAGCTTCGGGACTAGCGCCGGGGGGACCCAGTACTTC. This gives the protein CASSFGTSAGGTQYF. Looking up the rest from reference TRBV5-1 and TRBJ2-5 gives the full variable domain: KAGVTQTPRYLIKTRGQQVTLSCSPISGHRSVSWYQQTPGQGLQFLFEYFSETQRNKGNFPGRFSGRQFSNSRSEMNVSTLELGDSALYLCASSFGTSAGGTQYFGPGTRLLVL.

This rearrangement joins TRBV6-4 to TRBJ2-7; no clear D gene. The germline CDR1 and CDR2 sequences are MRHNA and SNTAGT. V was pared by 6 bases and J by 4 bases, with 22 bases between. This CDR3 has 16 amino acids. The CDR3 coding sequence is TGTGCCAGCAGACGACACAATTATTCGGAAGGATACGAGCAGTACTTC. Translated, it gives CASRRHNYSEGYEQYF.

This clonotype was counted a few times. One junction end disagrees with the germline gene, perhaps due to a read error. CDR3 region: CASSYSSWVAGGTDTQYF. CDR3 sequence (DNA): TGTGCCAGCAGTTACTCGAGTTGGGTAGCGGGGGGCACGGATACGCAGTATTTT. This chain uses TRBV6-5 with TRBJ2-3; 10 bases map to TRBD2. The CDR3 runs 18 residues. Germline V gene data show CDR1 as MNHEY and CDR2 as SVGAGI.

J is TRBJ1-5 and V is TRBV20-1; perhaps TRBD1 as D (6 bases). The CDR3 length is 13 residues. The V and J ends lost 6 bases and 6 bases respectively, with 15 bases between them. Germline V gene sequence: CDR1 DFQATT, CDR2 SNEGSKA (reference sequence). The chain's CDR3 is CSARAGVSQPQHF. As DNA, the CDR3 is TGCAGTGCCCGGGCAGGGGTTAGTCAGCCCCAGCATTTT.

The table lists this clonotype with many counts. The V call is TRBV4-2, the J call TRBJ2-7; D is uncertain. The V gene lost 4 bases and the J gene lost 0 bases, with 13 bases spanning the gap. Looked up from germline, CDR1 is LGHNA and CDR2 is YNFKEQ. This CDR3 is built from 15 residues. The CDR3 nucleotides read TGTGCCAGCAGCCTACAAATAGGATTCTCCTACGAGCAGTACTTC. Translation gives CASSLQIGFSYEQYF.

This clonotype was counted only a few times. The chain couples TRBV12-3 or TRBV12-4 to TRBJ2-1; 8 bases match TRBD2. Trimming cost V 10 bases and J 4 bases; bases outside gene matches: 12. The CDR3 extends over 15 amino acids. The CDR3 protein is CAIPRVAGIYNEQFF. DNA for the CDR3: TGTGCCATCCCGAGGGTAGCGGGAATTTACAATGAGCAGTTCTTC.

This chain connects TRBV4-1 to TRBJ1-5; D is unresolved. CDR3 length: 15 residues. Germline CDR1 and CDR2: MGHRA and YSYEKL. The germline V and J ends were trimmed by 4 bases and 0 bases, with 10 bases remaining between them. The CDR3, as DNA: TGCGCCAGCAGCCGATCGCAATATAGCAATCAGCCCCAGCATTTT. Protein: CASSRSQYSNQPQHF.

This clonotype was recorded a few times. V usage is TRBV20-1 and J usage is TRBJ2-1; tentative D call: TRBD2 (5 bases). The CDR3 runs 17 residues. The germline V gene has CDR1 DFQATT and CDR2 SNEGSKA (reference sequence). Trimming pared 6 bases from V and 4 bases from J, leaving 25 bases between. For the CDR3, the DNA is TGCAGTGCCAGAAGCCACCGGGGTCTTTCCTCTTACAATGAGCAGTTCTTC. It encodes CSARSHRGLSSYNEQFF.

The V call is TRBV20-1, the J call TRBJ1-2; D is perhaps TRBD1 (5 bases). Looked up from germline, CDR1 is DFQATT and CDR2 is SNEGSKA (reference sequence). Trimming cost V 5 bases and J 4 bases, with 17 bases left between them. The CDR3 runs 14 residues. The CDR3 protein is CSADGQGRAYGYTF. The CDR3, as DNA: TGCAGTGCTGACGGCCAGGGAAGGGCCTATGGCTACACCTTC.

V usage is TRBV11-1 and J usage is TRBJ1-2; 12 bases match TRBD1. Germline V CDR1 and CDR2: SGHAT, FQDESV (reference sequence). This CDR3 has 21 amino acids. With 2 bases clipped from V and 4 bases from J, the junction kept 20 bases outside the gene matches. The CDR3 DNA is TGTGCCAGCAGCTTACTATTGTCGGGGAAACTGGGACAGGGGGCCCGCTATGGCTACACCTTC. It encodes CASSLLLSGKLGQGARYGYTF.

The rearrangement joins TRBV20-1 to TRBJ1-1; 7 bases map to TRBD1. CDR1 is DFQATT and CDR2 is SNEGSKA in the germline V gene (reference sequence). The CDR3 length is 14 residues. V was pared by 5 bases and J by 0 bases, with 6 bases of the junction left unmatched. This chain's CDR3 is CSASRGILNTEAFF. In DNA form, the CDR3 reads TGCAGTGCTTCCAGGGGGATCTTGAACACTGAAGCTTTCTTT.

The chain combines TRBV7-3 with TRBJ2-1; no definite D call. The CDR3 totals 16 residues. Trimming took 5 bases from V and 0 from J, leaving 14 bases between them. Germline CDR1 reads SGHTA; CDR2 reads FQGTGA. The DNA of the CDR3 is TGTGCCAGCAGCCGAACCCCAGACAACTCCTACAATGAGCAGTTCTTC. Its protein is CASSRTPDNSYNEQFF.

This chain connects TRBV2 to TRBJ1-5, with a possible D match to TRBD1 (5 bases). Germline-derived CDR1 and CDR2 are SNHLY and FYNNEI. The CDR3 contains 13 residues. The V end was cut by 3 bases, the J end by 7 bases, with 10 bases between. For the CDR3, the DNA is TGTGCCAGCAGTGAGGAGACAGCCCAGCCCCAGCATTTT. Residues: CASSEETAQPQHF.

As for this clonotype: This may come from a read error, since a much larger clone is one base off. The gene calls are TRBV29-1 and TRBJ2-7; D is perhaps TRBD1 (6 bases). The germline V and J ends were trimmed by 7 bases and 2 bases, with 12 bases remaining between them. The CDR3 is 12 amino acids. Germline values: CDR1 SQVTM, CDR2 ANQGSEA. The CDR3 DNA reads as TGCAGCGAGGTAGGACAGACCTACGAGCAGTACTTC. It is translated as CSEVGQTYEQYF.